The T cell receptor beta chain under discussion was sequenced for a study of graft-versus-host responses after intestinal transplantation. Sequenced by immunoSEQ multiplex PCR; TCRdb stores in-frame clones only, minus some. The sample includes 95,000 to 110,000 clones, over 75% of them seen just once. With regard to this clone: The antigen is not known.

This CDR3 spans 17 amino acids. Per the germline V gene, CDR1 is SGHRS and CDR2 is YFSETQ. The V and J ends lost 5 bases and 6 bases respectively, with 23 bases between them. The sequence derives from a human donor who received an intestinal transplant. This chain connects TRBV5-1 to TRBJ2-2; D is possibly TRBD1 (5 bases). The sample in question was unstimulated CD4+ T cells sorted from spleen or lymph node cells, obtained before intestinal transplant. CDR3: CASRLVAWAGMAGELFF. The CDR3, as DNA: TGCGCCAGCAGGCTCGTCGCGTGGGCAGGGATGGCCGGGGAGCTGTTTTTT.